Reported below is one T cell receptor (beta chain). What it binds is not known. This specimen comes from a study of identical twins. TCRdb reprocessed the 5' RACE reads via MiXCR and lists one record per CDR3 protein. The sample carries over 200,000 distinct CDR3 sequences, around 6.5% recorded once. General study results and limits: Out-of-frame alpha sequences that twins shared showed excess low generation probability.

This CDR3 has 15 amino acids. The germline V and J ends were trimmed by 6 bases and 0 bases, with 12 bases remaining between them. The same sample was also studied in work on T cells expressing NK-cell markers.

The sequencing sample was made of CD8+ T cells sorted from blood. This TCR was sampled from a woman younger than 30 in good health. The chain couples TRBV12-3 or TRBV12-4 to TRBJ1-5, with D perhaps TRBD1 (5 bases). Here the CDR3 reads CASSTTVYSNQPQHF. Written as DNA, the CDR3 is TGTGCCAGCAGCACGACAGTTTATAGCAATCAGCCCCAGCATTTT.